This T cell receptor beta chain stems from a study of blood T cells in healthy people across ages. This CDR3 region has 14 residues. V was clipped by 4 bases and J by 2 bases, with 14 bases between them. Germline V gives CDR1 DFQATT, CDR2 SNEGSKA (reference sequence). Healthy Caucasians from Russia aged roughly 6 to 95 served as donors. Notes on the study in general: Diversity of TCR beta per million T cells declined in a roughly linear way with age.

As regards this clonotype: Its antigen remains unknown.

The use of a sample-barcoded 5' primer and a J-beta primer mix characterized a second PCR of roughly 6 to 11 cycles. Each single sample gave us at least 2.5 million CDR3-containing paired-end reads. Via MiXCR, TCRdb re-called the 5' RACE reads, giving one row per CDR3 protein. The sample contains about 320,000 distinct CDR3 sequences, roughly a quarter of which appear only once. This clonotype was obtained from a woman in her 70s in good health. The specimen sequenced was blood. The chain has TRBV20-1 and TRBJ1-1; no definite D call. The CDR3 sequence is CSANLQLINTEAFF. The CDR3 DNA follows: TGCAGTGCTAACTTACAGCTAATTAACACTGAAGCTTTCTTT.